This T cell receptor (beta chain) comes out of a study of CD8+ T cells in alopecia areata. CDR3 length: 12 residues. Germline-derived CDR1 and CDR2 are MDHEN and SYDVKM. V lost 7 bases and J lost 3, with 10 bases in between. TCR sequencing used cDNA made by reverse transcription of extracted RNA. The protocol was immunoSEQ multiplex PCR, while the TCRdb copy is restricted to in-frame clones and leaves out a portion. The sample has roughly 150,000 clones, around 55% seen once. The specimen sequenced was CD4+ T cells sorted from blood. The TCR originated in a human donor in good health. The chain uses TRBV28 and TRBJ2-7, with D perhaps TRBD2 (5 bases). CDR3 nucleotide sequence: TGTGCCAGCATATCTAGCTTCTACGAGCAGTACTTC. It codes for CASISSFYEQYF.